The rows below give T cell receptor beta chains drawn from one sample of a study of T cell responses to AZD1222 COVID-19 vaccine. Using immunoSEQ multiplex PCR, the repertoire was profiled, and TCRdb retains in-frame clones only, with some absent. Among over 95,000 clones listed, roughly 90% were seen once. This specimen consisted of peripheral blood, obtained on day 0 of AZD1222 vaccination. Receptor source: an adult in good health. Both conserved end residues are part of each CDR3. A D gene is named only where the DNA matches it firmly. Only part of the rows carry a size: once, few, many, or a class if the clone is expanded.

TRBJ2-7 - TRBD2 TRBV7-9 CASSLARSSGRTYEQYF TGTGCCAGCAGCTTAGCCCGTTCTAGCGGGAGGACCTACGAGCAGTACTTC
TRBJ2-3 - TRBD1 TRBV24-1 CATSAPGQGTDTQYF TGTGCCACCAGTGCCCCGGGACAGGGGACAGATACGCAGTATTTT
TRBJ1-5 - - TRBV27 CASTMTPGSNQPQHF TGTGCCAGCACCATGACACCGGGGAGCAATCAGCCCCAGCATTTT
TRBJ2-5 - - TRBV10-3 CAISEQTPFETQYF TGTGCCATCAGTGAGCAGACTCCTTTCGAGACCCAGTACTTC
TRBJ1-5 - - TRBV28 CASSLRDRLNQPQHF TGTGCCAGCAGTTTAAGAGACCGACTAAATCAGCCCCAGCATTTT
TRBJ2-1 - - TRBV2 CASSPRTVDNEQFF TGTGCCAGCAGCCCAAGGACAGTTGACAATGAGCAGTTCTTC
TRBJ2-5 - TRBD1 TRBV5-8 CASSLDRGQETQYF TGTGCCAGCAGCTTGGACAGGGGACAAGAGACCCAGTACTTC
TRBJ1-4 few TRBD1 TRBV19 CASSRARQGNEKLFF TGTGCCAGTAGTCGAGCAAGACAGGGGAATGAAAAACTGTTTTTT
TRBJ1-2 - TRBD1 TRBV27 CASRSGTGRGYTF TGTGCCAGCAGGTCCGGGACAGGCAGAGGATACACCTTC
TRBJ1-2 - - TRBV4-1 CASSQGSQQDGYTF TGCGCCAGCAGCCAAGGATCCCAACAAGATGGCTACACCTTC
TRBJ1-2 - - TRBV7-2 CASSLARGGPNYGYTF TGTGCCAGCAGCTTAGCGAGGGGGGGACCTAACTATGGCTACACCTTC
TRBJ1-1 - TRBD1 TRBV7-9 CASSSIDRVNTEAFF TGTGCCAGCAGCTCAATAGACAGGGTCAACACTGAAGCTTTCTTT
TRBJ1-1 once - TRBV23-1 CASSQSTALGTEAFF TGCGCCAGCAGTCAATCGACAGCCCTCGGCACTGAAGCTTTCTTT
TRBJ2-5 - - TRBV5-5 CASSFGKAETQYF TGTGCCAGCAGCTTTGGCAAGGCAGAGACCCAGTACTTC
TRBJ1-6 - - TRBV9 CASSVAGAGNSPLHF TGTGCCAGCAGCGTAGCTGGGGCCGGTAATTCACCCCTCCACTTT
TRBJ2-7 once TRBD2 TRBV29-1 CSVEGTTSGTREQYF TGCAGCGTTGAAGGGACGACTAGCGGGACACGCGAGCAGTACTTC
TRBJ1-5 - - TRBV27 CASSLSGGKGISSQPQHF TGTGCCAGCAGTTTATCGGGAGGGAAGGGTATATCAAGTCAGCCCCAGCATTTT
TRBJ1-6 - - TRBV30 CAWSPGRSNSPLHF TGTGCCTGGAGTCCGGGACGAAGTAATTCACCCCTCCACTTT
TRBJ2-1 - TRBD2 TRBV9 CASSVELAGGTNEQFF TGTGCCAGCAGCGTAGAACTAGCGGGAGGAACCAATGAGCAGTTCTTC
TRBJ1-1 - - TRBV19 CASQSRGSTEAFF TGTGCCAGTCAATCGCGGGGTTCCACTGAAGCTTTCTTT
TRBJ2-7 - TRBD2 TRBV4-1 CASSPARLAGGPEYQYF TGCGCCAGCAGCCCAGCAAGACTAGCGGGAGGGCCGGAGTATCAGTACTTC
TRBJ2-2 once - TRBV27 CASSLFSQSNTGELFF TGTGCCAGCAGTTTATTTTCACAGTCCAACACCGGGGAGCTGTTTTTT
TRBJ2-7 - TRBD2 TRBV9 CASSDGERELNEQYF TGTGCCAGCAGCGACGGCGAGCGGGAGTTAAACGAGCAGTACTTC
TRBJ1-2 - - TRBV5-6 CASTGYGNYGYTF TGTGCCAGCACTGGTTACGGGAACTATGGCTACACCTTC
TRBJ1-1 - TRBD1 TRBV6-1 CASSEALRGRGDTEAFF TGTGCCAGCAGTGAAGCATTGAGGGGGCGCGGAGACACTGAAGCTTTCTTT
TRBJ1-1 few - TRBV4-1 CASSQDGGGLRNTEAFF TGCGCCAGCAGCCAAGATGGGGGAGGGCTGAGGAACACTGAAGCTTTCTTT
TRBJ2-3 - - TRBV6-2/TRBV6-3 CASSYAQEVDTQYF TGTGCCAGCAGTTACGCCCAGGAGGTAGATACGCAGTATTTT
TRBJ1-3 few - TRBV7-2 CASSLLSGFSRDTIYF TGTGCCAGCAGCCTCCTTTCGGGGTTTAGTAGAGACACCATATATTTT
TRBJ2-7 few - TRBV20-1 CSAQHQDEQYF TGCAGTGCTCAGCATCAGGACGAGCAGTACTTC
TRBJ1-1 - - TRBV6-5 CASSYLPTANTEAFF TGTGCCAGCAGTTACCTTCCGACAGCGAACACTGAAGCTTTCTTT
TRBJ2-7 - TRBD2 TRBV5-4 CASSLVRTSGNEQYF TGTGCCAGCAGCTTGGTCCGAACTAGCGGGAACGAGCAGTACTTC
TRBJ1-3 - - TRBV6-5 CASSYLASHSGNTIYF TGTGCCAGCAGTTACCTCGCGTCCCACTCTGGAAACACCATATATTTT
TRBJ2-5 - - TRBV2 CASSPTGSGLQETQYF TGTGCCAGCAGTCCTACGGGTAGCGGTTTACAAGAGACCCAGTACTTC
TRBJ2-2 - TRBD2 TRBV4-2 CASSQAREENTGELFF TGTGCCAGCAGCCAAGCTCGGGAGGAGAACACCGGGGAGCTGTTTTTT
TRBJ1-1 - - TRBV5-1 CASSLESAGLTEAFF TGCGCCAGCAGCTTGGAATCGGCAGGGCTCACTGAAGCTTTCTTT
TRBJ1-1 - - TRBV5-4 CASSYEPRQTLEAFF TGTGCCAGCAGCTATGAGCCTCGGCAGACCCTTGAAGCTTTCTTT
TRBJ2-5 - - TRBV9 CASSMSDHQETQYF TGTGCCAGCAGCATGTCGGACCATCAAGAGACCCAGTACTTC
TRBJ1-1 - - TRBV5-1 CASSTRGLNTEAFF TGCGCCAGCAGCACAAGGGGACTGAACACTGAAGCTTTCTTT
TRBJ2-7 - - TRBV10-2 CASSKNRVLYYEQYF TGCGCCAGCAGTAAAAACAGGGTCCTTTACTACGAGCAGTACTTC
TRBJ2-1 - - TRBV2 CASTLSSYNEQFF TGTGCCAGCACCCTGAGCTCCTACAATGAGCAGTTCTTC
TRBJ2-3 - - TRBV30 CAWNVKGADTQYF TGTGCCTGGAACGTGAAGGGTGCAGATACGCAGTATTTT
TRBJ1-5 - - TRBV19 CASTPVDNQPQHF TGTGCCAGTACTCCCGTAGATAATCAGCCCCAGCATTTT
TRBJ2-2 few - TRBV7-9 CASSQEGWAGELFF TGTGCCAGCAGCCAAGAGGGGTGGGCCGGGGAGCTGTTTTTT
TRBJ1-3 - - TRBV5-1 CASSHTDPAGNTIYF TGCGCCAGCAGCCATACAGATCCCGCTGGAAACACCATATATTTT
TRBJ2-1 once TRBD2 TRBV28 CASSPRPGRAGNEQFF TGTGCCAGCAGTCCCCGGCCCGGGAGGGCCGGCAATGAGCAGTTCTTC
TRBJ2-1 - TRBD2 TRBV19 CASSRLAGRLTEQFF TGTGCCAGTAGTCGGTTAGCGGGTCGGCTTACGGAGCAGTTCTTC
TRBJ1-6 - - TRBV5-6 CASSLVGNNSPLHF TGTGCCAGCAGCTTGGTCGGGAATAATTCACCCCTCCACTTT
TRBJ1-3 - - TRBV6-1 CASSETGTSGNTIYF TGTGCCAGCAGTGAGACAGGAACCTCTGGAAACACCATATATTTT
TRBJ2-7 - - TRBV9 CASSQSLSYEQYF TGTGCCAGCAGCCAGTCTCTGTCCTACGAGCAGTACTTC
TRBJ2-1 - - TRBV11-2 CASSPNPDFFNEQFF TGTGCCAGCAGCCCGAACCCGGACTTTTTTAATGAGCAGTTCTTC
TRBJ1-3 few - TRBV5-4 CASTFGETGNTIYF TGTGCCAGCACCTTTGGGGAGACTGGAAACACCATATATTTT
TRBJ2-1 - TRBD2 TRBV6-1 CASSEAGLAYNEQFF TGTGCCAGCAGTGAAGCGGGACTAGCCTACAATGAGCAGTTCTTC
TRBJ1-2 - - TRBV5-4 CASSLIEAYGYTF TGTGCCAGCAGCTTGATTGAGGCCTATGGCTACACCTTC